This note documents a single TCR beta chain sequence. Its antigen is unknown. These data are taken from a study of graft-versus-host responses after intestinal transplantation. The wider study: Transplants given to recipients were multivisceral, liver-intestinal, or isolated intestinal. Anti-thymocyte globulin induction was given to all recipients, followed by tacrolimus and steroids for roughly three years. The study's findings and limits: GvH clones appeared in recipient marrow, some first in ileum or blood. Circulating GvH clone levels at their peak were associated with HvG declines (early post-transplant).

The V gene's germline CDR1 is DFQATT and CDR2 SNEGSKA (reference sequence). Between the trimmed V and J ends, which lost 5 bases and 6 bases, there was a span of 10 bases. The CDR3 loop spans 11 amino acids. Data came from immunoSEQ multiplex PCR; TCRdb stores just in-frame clones and leaves some out. The table lists 55,000 to 65,000 clones, 94% of them singletons. The starting material was unstimulated CD4+ T cells sorted from spleen or lymph node cells, obtained before transplant. The V call is TRBV20-1, the J call TRBJ1-1, with unresolved D. The clonotype was recovered from a human donor who was the organ donor for an intestinal transplant. CDR3 in DNA: TGCAGTGCTCCACGTTTCCCTGAAGCTTTCTTT. Its protein product is CSAPRFPEAFF.